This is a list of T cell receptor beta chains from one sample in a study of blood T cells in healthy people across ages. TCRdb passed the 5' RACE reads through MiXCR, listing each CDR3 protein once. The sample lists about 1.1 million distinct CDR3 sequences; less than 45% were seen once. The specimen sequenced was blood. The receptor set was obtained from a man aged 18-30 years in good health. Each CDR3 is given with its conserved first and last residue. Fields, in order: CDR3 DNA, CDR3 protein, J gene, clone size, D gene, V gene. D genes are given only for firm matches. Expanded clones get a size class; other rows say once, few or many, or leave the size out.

CDR3 DNA: TGCGCCAGCAGCTCGACGGGCGCCTACGAGCAGTTCTTC
CDR3 protein: CASSSTGAYEQFF
J gene: TRBJ2-1
clone size: NA
D gene: NA
V gene: TRBV5-1

CDR3 DNA: TGTGCCAGCAGCTTAGGGTCCCCAGAACCTAATTATAGCAATCAGCCCCAGCATTTT
CDR3 protein: CASSLGSPEPNYSNQPQHF
J gene: TRBJ1-5
clone size: few
D gene: NA
V gene: TRBV7-9

CDR3 DNA: TGCGCCAGCAGCCCACAGGGTCCCTCATACAATGAGCAGTTCTTC
CDR3 protein: CASSPQGPSYNEQFF
J gene: TRBJ2-1
clone size: few
D gene: NA
V gene: TRBV4-1

CDR3 DNA: TGCGCCAGCAGCCAAGATGGGACTAGCGGGGGCACAGATACGCAGTATTTT
CDR3 protein: CASSQDGTSGGTDTQYF
J gene: TRBJ2-3
clone size: NA
D gene: TRBD2
V gene: TRBV4-3

CDR3 DNA: TGCGCCGGCAGCCAAAGGCCCTCTAGCACAGATACGCAGTATTTT
CDR3 protein: CAGSQRPSSTDTQYF
J gene: TRBJ2-3
clone size: NA
D gene: NA
V gene: TRBV4-3

CDR3 DNA: TGCAGTGCTGCCCGTCCGGGACTAAGGATCCATGAGCAGTTCTTC
CDR3 protein: CSAARPGLRIHEQFF
J gene: TRBJ2-1
clone size: few
D gene: TRBD2
V gene: TRBV20-1

CDR3 DNA: TGTGCCAGCAGTGATTACATAACTAGCACAGATACGCAGTATTTT
CDR3 protein: CASSDYITSTDTQYF
J gene: TRBJ2-3
clone size: NA
D gene: NA
V gene: TRBV25-1

CDR3 DNA: TGTGCCAGCAGCCAACGGACAGGGAGAACAGATACGCAGTATTTT
CDR3 protein: CASSQRTGRTDTQYF
J gene: TRBJ2-3
clone size: NA
D gene: TRBD1
V gene: TRBV6-6

CDR3 DNA: TGCAGCGTTGACTCGGGACGCTTAGCCTCTGGGGCCAACGTCCTGACTTTC
CDR3 protein: CSVDSGRLASGANVLTF
J gene: TRBJ2-6
clone size: NA
D gene: NA
V gene: TRBV29-1

CDR3 DNA: TGTGCCAGCAAAAAGACGGATTCTTATGGCTACACCTTC
CDR3 protein: CASKKTDSYGYTF
J gene: TRBJ1-2
clone size: NA
D gene: NA
V gene: TRBV12-3/TRBV12-4

CDR3 DNA: TGCAGTGCCCCGGACAGGGGAAGCTCCTACGAGCAGTACTTC
CDR3 protein: CSAPDRGSSYEQYF
J gene: TRBJ2-7
clone size: few
D gene: TRBD1
V gene: TRBV20-1

CDR3 DNA: TGTGCCAGCAGCCAAGACCTGACAGGGACCTTTTACAATCAGCCCCAGCATTTT
CDR3 protein: CASSQDLTGTFYNQPQHF
J gene: TRBJ1-5
clone size: NA
D gene: TRBD1
V gene: TRBV4-2

CDR3 DNA: TGCGCCAGCAGCTTGCTTAAAGGGGATAACTATGGCTACACCTTC
CDR3 protein: CASSLLKGDNYGYTF
J gene: TRBJ1-2
clone size: NA
D gene: NA
V gene: TRBV5-1

CDR3 DNA: TGTGCCAGCAGCCCCGCGGGACTAGTGGCGGGCGAGCAGTACTTC
CDR3 protein: CASSPAGLVAGEQYF
J gene: TRBJ2-7
clone size: NA
D gene: TRBD2
V gene: TRBV14

CDR3 DNA: TGTGCTAGTGGTTTTGGCCCTACAGGAGACACCGGGGAGCTGTTTTTT
CDR3 protein: CASGFGPTGDTGELFF
J gene: TRBJ2-2
clone size: NA
D gene: NA
V gene: TRBV12-5

CDR3 DNA: TGTGCCACGCCGCTCGACAGGGACCGGTACAATGAGCAGTTCTTC
CDR3 protein: CATPLDRDRYNEQFF
J gene: TRBJ2-1
clone size: NA
D gene: TRBD1
V gene: TRBV2

CDR3 DNA: TGTGCCACCAGTGAGGGTTTGATGGGGGATGAGCAGTTCTTC
CDR3 protein: CATSEGLMGDEQFF
J gene: TRBJ2-1
clone size: NA
D gene: NA
V gene: TRBV24-1

CDR3 DNA: TGCGCCAGCAGCCAAGATTGGAAAGCAGGGCGGGAAAAACTGTTTTTT
CDR3 protein: CASSQDWKAGREKLFF
J gene: TRBJ1-4
clone size: few
D gene: NA
V gene: TRBV4-3

CDR3 DNA: TGTGCCAGCAGCTTCCCTTCAGGGGGATATGGCTACACCTTC
CDR3 protein: CASSFPSGGYGYTF
J gene: TRBJ1-2
clone size: many
D gene: TRBD1
V gene: TRBV7-9

CDR3 DNA: TGTGCCAGCAGCTTCGTTCGTTCCTCTGGAAACACCATATATTTT
CDR3 protein: CASSFVRSSGNTIYF
J gene: TRBJ1-3
clone size: NA
D gene: NA
V gene: TRBV11-2

CDR3 DNA: TGCGCCAGCAGCCAAGTGTTGCGTAATTCACCCCTCCACTTT
CDR3 protein: CASSQVLRNSPLHF
J gene: TRBJ1-6
clone size: NA
D gene: NA
V gene: TRBV4-3

CDR3 DNA: TGTGCCAGCAGAGAACAGGGGGCCATTAACTATGGCTACACCTTC
CDR3 protein: CASREQGAINYGYTF
J gene: TRBJ1-2
clone size: NA
D gene: TRBD1
V gene: TRBV2

CDR3 DNA: TGTGCCAGCAGCCCGACACTCATCGCCTATGGCTACACCTTC
CDR3 protein: CASSPTLIAYGYTF
J gene: TRBJ1-2
clone size: once
D gene: NA
V gene: TRBV6-6

CDR3 DNA: TGTGCCAGCAGATCCGGGACAGGGATATGGGGCTACACCTTC
CDR3 protein: CASRSGTGIWGYTF
J gene: TRBJ1-2
clone size: NA
D gene: TRBD1
V gene: TRBV7-2

CDR3 DNA: TGTGCCAGCAGTTTAAGAAAGGCACCTTACGGGCAGTACTTC
CDR3 protein: CASSLRKAPYGQYF
J gene: TRBJ2-5
clone size: few
D gene: NA
V gene: TRBV12-3/TRBV12-4

CDR3 DNA: TGCGCCAGCAGCCAAGATACTATACAGGGAGAAAGTTTCACTGAAGCTTTCTTT
CDR3 protein: CASSQDTIQGESFTEAFF
J gene: TRBJ1-1
clone size: NA
D gene: NA
V gene: TRBV4-1

CDR3 DNA: TGCAGCGTCGACGCCCCGGGACAAGTTCAAGAGACCCAGTACTTC
CDR3 protein: CSVDAPGQVQETQYF
J gene: TRBJ2-5
clone size: NA
D gene: NA
V gene: TRBV29-1

CDR3 DNA: TGTGCCAGCAGTCGGGGGGCCGATAATGAAAAACTGTTTTTT
CDR3 protein: CASSRGADNEKLFF
J gene: TRBJ1-4
clone size: NA
D gene: NA
V gene: TRBV28

CDR3 DNA: TGCAGCGTTGCGGACAGCCCTAATGAAAAACTGTTTTTT
CDR3 protein: CSVADSPNEKLFF
J gene: TRBJ1-4
clone size: once
D gene: NA
V gene: TRBV29-1

CDR3 DNA: TGCAGCACCGGGACTGAGGCTTATGGCTACACCTTC
CDR3 protein: CSTGTEAYGYTF
J gene: TRBJ1-2
clone size: NA
D gene: NA
V gene: TRBV29-1

CDR3 DNA: TGCGCCAGCACCAAAACGGTCCTGAGTTTCAGAGAGACCCAGTACTTC
CDR3 protein: CASTKTVLSFRETQYF
J gene: TRBJ2-5
clone size: few
D gene: NA
V gene: TRBV5-1

CDR3 DNA: TGTGCCAGTAGTTTTCTGACAGGGCTCACTGAAGCTTTCTTT
CDR3 protein: CASSFLTGLTEAFF
J gene: TRBJ1-1
clone size: NA
D gene: TRBD1
V gene: TRBV19

CDR3 DNA: TGTGCCAGCAGCCAAGTGACACAGGGGAACACTGAAGCTTTCTTT
CDR3 protein: CASSQVTQGNTEAFF
J gene: TRBJ1-1
clone size: few
D gene: NA
V gene: TRBV4-2